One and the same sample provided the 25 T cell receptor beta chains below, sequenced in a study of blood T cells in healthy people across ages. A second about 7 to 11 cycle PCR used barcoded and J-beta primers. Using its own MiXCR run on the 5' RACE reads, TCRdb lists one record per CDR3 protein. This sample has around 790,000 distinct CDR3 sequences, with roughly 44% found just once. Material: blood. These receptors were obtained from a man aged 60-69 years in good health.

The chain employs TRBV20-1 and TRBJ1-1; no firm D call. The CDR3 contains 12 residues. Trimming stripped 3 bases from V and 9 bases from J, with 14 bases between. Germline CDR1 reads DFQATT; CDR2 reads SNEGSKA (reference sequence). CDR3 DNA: TGCAGTGCTAGCCCCTCGAACAGCCAAGCTTTCTTT. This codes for CSASPSNSQAFF.

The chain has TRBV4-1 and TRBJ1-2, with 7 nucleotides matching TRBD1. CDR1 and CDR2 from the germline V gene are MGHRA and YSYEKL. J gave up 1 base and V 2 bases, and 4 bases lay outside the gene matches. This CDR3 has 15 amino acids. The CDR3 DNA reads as TGCGCCAGCAGCCAATGCGGACAGGTTAACTATGGCTACACCTTC. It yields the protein CASSQCGQVNYGYTF.

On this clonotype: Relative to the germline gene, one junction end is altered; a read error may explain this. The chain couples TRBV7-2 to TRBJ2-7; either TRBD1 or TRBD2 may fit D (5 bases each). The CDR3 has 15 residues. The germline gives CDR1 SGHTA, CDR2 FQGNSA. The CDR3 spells CAGSPAWGSSYEQYF. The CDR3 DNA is TGTGCCGGCAGCCCCGCGTGGGGGAGCTCCTACGAGCAGTACTTC.

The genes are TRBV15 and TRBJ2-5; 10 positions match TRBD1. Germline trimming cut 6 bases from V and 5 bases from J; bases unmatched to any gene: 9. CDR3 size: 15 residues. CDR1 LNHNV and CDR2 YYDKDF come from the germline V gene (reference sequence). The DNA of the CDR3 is TGTGCCACCAGACGCGACAGGGGGCGGGAGGAGACCCAGTACTTC. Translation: CATRRDRGREETQYF. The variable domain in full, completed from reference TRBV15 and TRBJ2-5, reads DAMVIQNPRYQVTQFGKPVTLSCSQTLNHNVMYWYQQKSSQAPKLLFHYYDKDFNNEADTPDNFQSRRPNTSFCFLDIRSPGLGDTAMYLCATRRDRGREETQYFGPGTRLLVL.

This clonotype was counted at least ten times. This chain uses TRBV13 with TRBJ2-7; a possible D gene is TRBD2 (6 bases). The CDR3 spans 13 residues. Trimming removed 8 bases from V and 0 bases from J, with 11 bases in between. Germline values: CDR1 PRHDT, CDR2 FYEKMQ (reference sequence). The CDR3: CASGGDGSYEQYF. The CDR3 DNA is TGTGCCAGCGGAGGGGACGGCTCCTACGAGCAGTACTTC.

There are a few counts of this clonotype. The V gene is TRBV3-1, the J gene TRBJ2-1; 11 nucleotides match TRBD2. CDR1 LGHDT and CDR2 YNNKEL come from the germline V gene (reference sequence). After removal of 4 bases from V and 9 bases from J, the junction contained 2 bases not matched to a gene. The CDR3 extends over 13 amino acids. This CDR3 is CASSRGLAGEQFF. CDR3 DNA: TGTGCCAGCAGCCGCGGACTAGCGGGTGAGCAGTTCTTC.

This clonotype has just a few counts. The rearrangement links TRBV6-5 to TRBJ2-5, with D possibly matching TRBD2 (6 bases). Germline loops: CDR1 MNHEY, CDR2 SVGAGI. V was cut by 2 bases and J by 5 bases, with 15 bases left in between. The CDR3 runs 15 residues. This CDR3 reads CASSYGGTDIETQYF. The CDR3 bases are TGTGCCAGCAGTTACGGGGGGACCGACATCGAGACCCAGTACTTC.

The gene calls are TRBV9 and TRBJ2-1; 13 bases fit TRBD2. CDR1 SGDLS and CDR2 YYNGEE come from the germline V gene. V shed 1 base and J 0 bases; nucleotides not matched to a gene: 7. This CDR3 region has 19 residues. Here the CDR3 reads CASSVPRTSGGSSYNEQFF. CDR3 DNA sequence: TGTGCCAGCAGCGTACCCCGGACTAGCGGGGGTAGCTCCTACAATGAGCAGTTCTTC.

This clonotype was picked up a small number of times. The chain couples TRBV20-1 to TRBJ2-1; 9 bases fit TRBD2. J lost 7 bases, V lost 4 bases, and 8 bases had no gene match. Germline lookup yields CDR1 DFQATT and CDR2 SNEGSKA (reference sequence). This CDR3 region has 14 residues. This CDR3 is CSAIRGGAGNEQFF. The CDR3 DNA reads TGCAGTGCTATCCGCGGGGGGGCGGGGAATGAGCAGTTCTTC.

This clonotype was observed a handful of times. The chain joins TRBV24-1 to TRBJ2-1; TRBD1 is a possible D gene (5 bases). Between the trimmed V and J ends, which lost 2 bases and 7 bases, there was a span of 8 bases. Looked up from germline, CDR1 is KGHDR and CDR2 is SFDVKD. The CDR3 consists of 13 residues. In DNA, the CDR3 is TGTGCCACCAGTGATTCCAGGGTGAATGAGCAGTTCTTC. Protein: CATSDSRVNEQFF.

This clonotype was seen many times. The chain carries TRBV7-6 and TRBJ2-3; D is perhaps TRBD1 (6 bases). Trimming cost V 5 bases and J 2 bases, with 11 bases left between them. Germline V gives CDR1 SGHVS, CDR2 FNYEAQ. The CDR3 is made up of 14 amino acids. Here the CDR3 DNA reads TGTGCCAGCAGCCAGATGGGGGCCACAGATACGCAGTATTTT. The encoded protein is CASSQMGATDTQYF. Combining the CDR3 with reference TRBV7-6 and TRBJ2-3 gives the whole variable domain GAGVSQSPRYKVTKRGQDVALRCDPISGHVSLYWYRQALGQGPEFLTYFNYEAQQDKSGLPNDRFSAERPEGSISTLTIQRTEQRDSAMYRCASSQMGATDTQYFGPGTRLTVL.

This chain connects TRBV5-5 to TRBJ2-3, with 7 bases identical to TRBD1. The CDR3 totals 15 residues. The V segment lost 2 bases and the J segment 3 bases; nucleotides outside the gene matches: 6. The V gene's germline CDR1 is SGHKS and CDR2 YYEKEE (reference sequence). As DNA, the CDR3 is TGTGCCAGCAGCTTAGGGGGCAGGTGGACAGATACGCAGTATTTT. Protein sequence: CASSLGGRWTDTQYF.

The CDR3 sequence is CASSQTPGQGAMNEQYF. The CDR3 nucleotides read TGTGCCAGCTCACAAACGCCGGGACAGGGGGCGATGAACGAGCAGTACTTC. J is TRBJ2-5 and V is TRBV18; 12 nucleotides match TRBD1. The end of the DNA is better explained by TRBJ2-7, so the J call may be wrong. This CDR3 contains 17 residues. Germline CDR1 reads KGHSH; CDR2 reads LQKENI.

The CDR3, as DNA: TGCAGTGCGACTACCGGGACTAGCCCCTACAATGAGCAGTACTTC. Translation gives CSATTGTSPYNEQYF. J is TRBJ2-1 and V is TRBV20-1, with TRBD2 matching 9 bases. With the DNA end fitting TRBJ2-7 better, the J assignment may be wrong. Germline V lookup: CDR1 DFQATT, CDR2 SNEGSKA (reference sequence). The CDR3 has 15 residues.

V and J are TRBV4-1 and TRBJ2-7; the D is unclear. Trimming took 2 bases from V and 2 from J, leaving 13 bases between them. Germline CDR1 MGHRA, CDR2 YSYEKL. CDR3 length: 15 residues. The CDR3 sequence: CASSQPRHGAYEQYF. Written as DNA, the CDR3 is TGCGCCAGCAGCCAACCCAGGCACGGAGCCTACGAGCAGTACTTC.

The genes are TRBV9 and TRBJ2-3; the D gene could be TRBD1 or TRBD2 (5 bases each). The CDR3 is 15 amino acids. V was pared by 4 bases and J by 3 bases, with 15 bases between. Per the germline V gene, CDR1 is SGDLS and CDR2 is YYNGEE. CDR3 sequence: CASSPRDRQTDTQYF. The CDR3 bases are TGTGCCAGCAGCCCCCGGGACCGACAGACAGATACGCAGTATTTT.

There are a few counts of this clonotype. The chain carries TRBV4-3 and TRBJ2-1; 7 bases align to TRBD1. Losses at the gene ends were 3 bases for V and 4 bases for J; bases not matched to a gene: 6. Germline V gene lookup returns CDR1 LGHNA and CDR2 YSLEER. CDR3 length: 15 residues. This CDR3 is CASSQETGLYNEQFF. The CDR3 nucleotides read TGCGCCAGCAGCCAGGAGACAGGGTTGTACAATGAGCAGTTCTTC.

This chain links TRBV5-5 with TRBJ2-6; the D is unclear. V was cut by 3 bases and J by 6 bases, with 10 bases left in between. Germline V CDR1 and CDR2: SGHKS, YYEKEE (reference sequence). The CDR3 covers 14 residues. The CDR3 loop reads CASSSQNVANVLTF. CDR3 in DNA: TGTGCCAGCAGCTCTCAAAATGTGGCCAACGTCCTGACTTTC.

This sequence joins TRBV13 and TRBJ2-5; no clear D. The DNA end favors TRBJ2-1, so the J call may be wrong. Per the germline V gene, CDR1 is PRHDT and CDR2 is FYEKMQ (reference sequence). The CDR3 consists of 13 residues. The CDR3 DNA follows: TGTGCCAGCAGCTTCCCGACCCAAGAGACCCAGTTCTTC. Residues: CASSFPTQETQFF.

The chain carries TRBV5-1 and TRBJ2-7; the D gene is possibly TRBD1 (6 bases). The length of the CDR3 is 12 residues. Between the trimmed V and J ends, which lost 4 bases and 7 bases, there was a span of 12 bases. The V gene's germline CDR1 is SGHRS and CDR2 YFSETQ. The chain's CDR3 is CASSQGQGEQYF. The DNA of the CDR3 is TGCGCCAGCAGCCAGGGACAAGGGGAGCAGTACTTC.

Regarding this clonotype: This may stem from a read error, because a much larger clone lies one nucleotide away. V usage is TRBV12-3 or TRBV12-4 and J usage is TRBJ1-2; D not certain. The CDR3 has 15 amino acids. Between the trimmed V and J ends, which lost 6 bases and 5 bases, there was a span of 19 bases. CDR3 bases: TGTGCCAGCAGCATCGGGGTGGACGGCAAATATGGCTACACCTTC. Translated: CASSIGVDGKYGYTF.

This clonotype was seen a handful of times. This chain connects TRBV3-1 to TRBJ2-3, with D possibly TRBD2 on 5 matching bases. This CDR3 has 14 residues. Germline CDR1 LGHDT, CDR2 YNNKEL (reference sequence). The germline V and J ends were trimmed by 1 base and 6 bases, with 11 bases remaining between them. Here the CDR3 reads CASSQVPGSDTQYF. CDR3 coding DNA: TGTGCCAGCAGCCAAGTCCCGGGGTCTGATACGCAGTATTTT.

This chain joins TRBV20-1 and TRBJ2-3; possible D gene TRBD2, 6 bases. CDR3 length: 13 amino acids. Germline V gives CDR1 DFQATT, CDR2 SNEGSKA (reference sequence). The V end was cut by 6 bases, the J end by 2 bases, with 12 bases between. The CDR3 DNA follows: TGCAGTGCCAAGACTAGTCCCACAGATACGCAGTATTTT. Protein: CSAKTSPTDTQYF.

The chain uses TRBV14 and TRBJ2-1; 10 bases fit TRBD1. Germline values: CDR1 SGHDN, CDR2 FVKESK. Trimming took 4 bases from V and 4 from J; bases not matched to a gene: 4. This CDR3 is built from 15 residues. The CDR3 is CASSRWDRGYNEQFF. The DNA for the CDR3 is TGTGCCAGCAGCCGTTGGGACAGGGGTTACAATGAGCAGTTCTTC.

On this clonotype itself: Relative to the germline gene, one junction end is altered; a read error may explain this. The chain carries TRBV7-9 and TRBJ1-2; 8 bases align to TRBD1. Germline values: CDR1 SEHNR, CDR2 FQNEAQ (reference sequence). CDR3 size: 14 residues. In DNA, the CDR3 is TGTGCCAGCAGCGTAGCCCGCTGGACAGGGGGCTACACCTTC. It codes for CASSVARWTGGYTF.